Listed here are 17 T cell receptor beta chains from one sample, sequenced in a study of early T cells in non-severe SARS-CoV-2 infection. TCRdb ran MiXCR on the 5' RACE reads and lists one entry per CDR3 protein. The sample records tens of thousands of distinct CDR3 sequences, around 3.6% being singletons. Sequenced sample: whole blood. The receptors here all came from an adult who was a healthcare worker with PCR-confirmed SARS-CoV-2 infection or an uninfected control (not recorded which).

The sample holds many counts of this clonotype. This chain uses TRBV4-1 with TRBJ2-7, with 8 bases identical to TRBD1. Germline V gives CDR1 MGHRA, CDR2 YSYEKL. The CDR3 runs to 15 residues. With 3 bases clipped from V and 0 bases from J, the junction kept 4 bases outside the gene matches. Written as DNA, the CDR3 is TGCGCCAGCAGCCAGCGACAGGGGTTCTCCTACGAGCAGTACTTC. Translation gives CASSQRQGFSYEQYF.

This clonotype was counted ten times or more. This chain joins TRBV18 and TRBJ2-7; maybe TRBD1 (6 bases). Trimming removed 3 bases from V and 7 bases from J, with 16 bases in between. This CDR3 contains 14 residues. The germline gives CDR1 KGHSH, CDR2 LQKENI. CDR3 sequence: CASSPGAGDGEQYF. CDR3 bases: TGTGCCAGCTCACCTGGGGCAGGGGATGGTGAGCAGTACTTC.

This clonotype was detected ten times or more. V is TRBV11-2 and J is TRBJ2-3; 9 bases map to TRBD2. V lost 5 bases, J lost 3 bases, and 9 bases stayed unmatched. Germline V CDR1 and CDR2: SGHAT, FQNNGV. This CDR3 region has 16 residues. Here the CDR3 reads CASSPRTSAGTDTQYF. The CDR3 nucleotides read TGTGCCAGCAGCCCCCGGACTAGCGCGGGGACAGATACGCAGTATTTT.

This clonotype was detected ten times or more. The rearrangement joins TRBV5-5 to TRBJ1-5; 7 bases match TRBD1. The CDR3 sequence is 15 residues long. Germline CDR1 reads SGHKS; CDR2 reads YYEKEE (reference sequence). The ends lost 3 bases at V and 6 bases at J; junction bases unmatched: 9. The CDR3 region is CASSSGTGETQPQHF. Here the CDR3 DNA reads TGTGCCAGCAGCTCCGGTACAGGGGAAACTCAGCCCCAGCATTTT.

In its sample, this clonotype ranks as medium-sized. J is TRBJ2-3 and V is TRBV2; maybe TRBD2 (5 bases). There are 13 residues in the CDR3. Trimming removed 8 bases from V and 5 bases from J, with 14 bases in between. The germline gives CDR1 SNHLY, CDR2 FYNNEI. CDR3 nucleotides: TGTGCCAGCCCCCCGGCGAGGGTAGATACGCAGTATTTT. Amino acids: CASPPARVDTQYF.

This clonotype has ten or more counts. V is TRBV7-6 and J is TRBJ1-4; D is ambiguous. This CDR3 has 14 amino acids. In germline, CDR1 is SGHVS, CDR2 FNYEAQ. The germline V and J ends were trimmed by 6 bases and 10 bases, with 18 bases remaining between them. In nucleotides, the CDR3 is TGTGCCAGCAGTCAGGAGAACATACTCGGAAAACTGTTTTTT. Protein product: CASSQENILGKLFF.

This clonotype occurred many times. This rearrangement joins TRBV30 to TRBJ2-7; D possibly corresponds to TRBD1 (6 bases). The CDR3 is 13 amino acids. V lost 2 bases, J lost 5 bases, and 13 bases lay in between. Germline loops: CDR1 GTSNPN, CDR2 SVGIG (reference sequence). The CDR3 region has the DNA TGTGCCTGGAGTCCAGGGGCCGTCCACGAGCAGTACTTC. This translates into CAWSPGAVHEQYF.

This clonotype was detected many times. The rearrangement links TRBV5-8 to TRBJ2-1; D call uncertain. This CDR3 is 15 amino acids long. Trimming took 3 bases from V and 0 from J, leaving 10 bases between them. CDR1 and CDR2 from the germline V gene are SGHTS and YDEGEE. CDR3 loop: CASSYGRSSYNEQFF. The CDR3 bases are TGTGCCAGCAGCTATGGACGGAGCTCCTACAATGAGCAGTTCTTC.

The table lists this clonotype with many counts. The J gene is TRBJ2-3, the V gene TRBV6-1; TRBD2 is a possible D gene (5 bases). CDR3 length: 17 residues. Trimming pared 0 bases from V and 7 bases from J, leaving 20 bases between. Per the germline V gene, CDR1 is MNHNS and CDR2 is SASEGT. The CDR3 coding sequence is TGTGCCAGCAGTGAAGCTGAGGGCGGGCGGGTAAGGAATACGCAGTATTTT. Amino acid sequence: CASSEAEGGRVRNTQYF.

Ten or more counts support this clonotype. The rearrangement joins TRBV18 to TRBJ1-5; 7 positions agree with TRBD1. Germline V gene data show CDR1 as KGHSH and CDR2 as LQKENI. The junction had 5 bases not matched to a gene; V was cut back by 3 bases and J by 6 bases. This CDR3 region has 14 residues. CDR3 in DNA: TGTGCCAGCTCACCTGACAGGGAAGGTCAGCCCCAGCATTTT. Amino acids: CASSPDREGQPQHF.

This clonotype has ten or more counts. This chain connects TRBV20-1 to TRBJ2-7; TRBD2 matches 9 bases. Germline trimming cut 2 bases from V and 4 bases from J; bases unmatched to any gene: 6. This CDR3 is 14 amino acids long. Germline CDR1 is DFQATT and CDR2 is SNEGSKA (reference sequence). The CDR3 here is CSARKAGGLYEQYF. The CDR3 DNA sequence: TGCAGTGCTAGAAAGGCGGGAGGGCTTTACGAGCAGTACTTC.

Details on this clonotype: A much more abundant neighbour one base away suggests this may be a read error. The chain uses TRBV28 and TRBJ2-7; 10 nucleotides align to TRBD2. This CDR3 is built from 14 residues. Germline CDR1 and CDR2: MDHEN and SYDVKM. The CDR3 sequence is CASSSGLAVYEQCF. CDR3 nucleotide sequence: TGTGCCAGCAGTTCAGGACTAGCGGTCTACGAGCAGTGCTTC.

This clonotype was seen at least ten times. The CDR3 loop reads CASADGADNEQFF. In DNA, the CDR3 is TGCGCCAGCGCGGACGGGGCAGACAATGAGCAGTTCTTC. V and J are TRBV5-1 and TRBJ2-1; D assignment may be TRBD1 or TRBD2 (5 bases each). Between the trimmed V and J ends, which lost 7 bases and 5 bases, there was a span of 13 bases. In germline, CDR1 is SGHRS, CDR2 YFSETQ. The CDR3 loop spans 13 amino acids. The whole variable domain, remainder taken from reference TRBV5-1 and TRBJ2-1, is KAGVTQTPRYLIKTRGQQVTLSCSPISGHRSVSWYQQTPGQGLQFLFEYFSETQRNKGNFPGRFSGRQFSNSRSEMNVSTLELGDSALYLCASADGADNEQFFGPGTRLTVL.

This clonotype was detected ten times or more. The CDR3 region is CASSQASSGDEQFF. In DNA form, the CDR3 reads TGTGCCAGCAGCCAGGCTTCGTCGGGGGATGAGCAGTTCTTC. V usage is TRBV3-1 and J usage is TRBJ2-1; perhaps TRBD2 as D (6 bases). CDR3 length equals 14 residues. V shed 3 bases and J shed 8 bases, with 14 bases lying between them. CDR1 is LGHDT and CDR2 is YNNKEL in the germline V gene (reference sequence).

This clonotype was detected a few times. The CDR3 coding sequence is TGTGCCAGCAGCTTAGGAAGGAGTAGCCGAAATACGCAGTATTTT. Protein product: CASSLGRSSRNTQYF. The chain uses TRBV7-9 and TRBJ2-3; the D is unclear. The CDR3 is 15 residues long. V was shortened by 1 base and J by 7 bases, with 15 bases between the two germline ends. Germline values: CDR1 SEHNR, CDR2 FQNEAQ (reference sequence).

This clonotype has a count of ten or more. The chain combines TRBV29-1 with TRBJ2-3; 9 bases line up with TRBD2. Looked up from germline, CDR1 is SQVTM and CDR2 is ANQGSEA. The CDR3 runs 13 residues. J was trimmed by 2 bases and V by 7 bases; bases with no gene match: 4. CDR3 sequence (DNA): TGCAGCGGGACTAGCGTATACACAGATACGCAGTATTTT. Its translation: CSGTSVYTDTQYF.

This clonotype was seen repeatedly, ten times or more. This rearrangement joins TRBV9 to TRBJ2-3, with D possibly being TRBD2 (5 bases). V was shortened by 1 base and J by 9 bases, with 9 bases between the two germline ends. The CDR3 contains 12 residues. From germline, CDR1 is SGDLS and CDR2 YYNGEE. DNA for the CDR3: TGTGCCAGCAGCGTATTTGGCGGGACGCAGTATTTT. Amino acids: CASSVFGGTQYF.